The clone carrying this T cell receptor (beta chain) was recorded many times. Antigen specificity is unknown. The sample is drawn from a study of T cells in Graves' hyperthyroidism and ophthalmopathy. General study results and limits: Ophthalmopathy was distinguished from stable hyperthyroidism by 13 V-J signatures.

RNA transcripts were the template for amplifying TCR beta CDR3 regions. During a first-round RT-PCR of the TCR CDR3, the HTBI primer set was used. TCRdb reanalysed the multiplex PCR reads using MiXCR and keeps one entry per CDR3 protein. The table includes some 600,000 distinct CDR3 sequences, about half detected once. Stable Graves' hyperthyroidism denoted no ophthalmopathy progression over 18 months. Recently diagnosed hyperthyroidism of less than 2 months' duration affected patients aged 18 to 65. Clinical symptoms, serum thyroxine, TRAb, thyroid ultrasound and orbital computed tomography established diagnosis. The CDR3 has 11 amino acids. CDR1 and CDR2 (germline): LNHDA, SQIVND (reference sequence). The ends were cut back, 10 bases at V and 0 bases at J, with 4 bases in the middle.

The sample comprised peripheral blood or thyroid tissue (not recorded which). The chain employs TRBV19 and TRBJ1-3; D is ambiguous. This receptor was identified in a woman aged 18 to 35 with Graves' hyperthyroidism. CDR3 bases: TGTGCCACATTCTCTGGAAACACCATATATTTT. This codes for CATFSGNTIYF.